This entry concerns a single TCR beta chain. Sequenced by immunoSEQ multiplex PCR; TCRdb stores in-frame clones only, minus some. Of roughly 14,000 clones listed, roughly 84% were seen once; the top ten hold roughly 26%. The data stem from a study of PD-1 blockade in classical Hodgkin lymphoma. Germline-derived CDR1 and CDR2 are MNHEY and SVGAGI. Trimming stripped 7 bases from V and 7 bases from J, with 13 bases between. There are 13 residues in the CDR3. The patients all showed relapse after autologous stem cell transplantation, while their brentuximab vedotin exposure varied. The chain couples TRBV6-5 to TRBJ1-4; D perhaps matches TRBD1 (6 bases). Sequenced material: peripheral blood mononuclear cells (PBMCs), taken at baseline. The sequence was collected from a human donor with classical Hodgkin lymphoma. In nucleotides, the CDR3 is TGTGCCAGCAAGGAGGGGGTGGGTGAAAAACTGTTTTTT. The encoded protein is CASKEGVGEKLFF.